This entry features one T cell receptor beta chain sequence. Its specificity is unknown. The ends were cut back, 1 base at V and 9 bases at J, with 13 bases in the middle. The germline V gene encodes CDR1 SGHAT and CDR2 FQNNGV. The CDR3 runs 13 residues. Measured with immunoSEQ multiplex PCR; TCRdb has only the in-frame clones, and not every one. This table has about 66,000 clones, approximately 97% appearing once. The sample originates from a study of cytomegalovirus exposure and HLA in healthy donors. Looking at the study overall: It was reported in a later analysis that the approximately 120 validation repertoires used the same platform as the 666 first-cohort repertoires.

Whole-study results and caveats: In vitro, a few CMV-associated chains proved specific for CMV antigens. The classifier reportedly diagnosed cytomegalovirus status with high sensitivity and specificity. The tendency of first-cohort TCR clusters to co-occur in the 120 or so validation repertoires was the finding of a later analysis.

The chain is built from TRBV11-2 and TRBJ2-7; D unclear. The receptor was isolated from a woman in her late teens or twenties in good health and CMV-seropositive. Specimen: PBMCs. The CDR3 region is CASSLGPDSGQYF. The CDR3 DNA follows: TGTGCCAGCAGCTTAGGGCCGGATTCGGGGCAGTACTTC. Looking up the rest from reference TRBV11-2 and TRBJ2-7 gives the full variable domain: EAGVAQSPRYKIIEKRQSVAFWCNPISGHATLYWYQQILGQGPKLLIQFQNNGVVDDSQLPKDRFSAERLKGVDSTLKIQPAKLEDSAVYLCASSLGPDSGQYFGPGTRLTVT.